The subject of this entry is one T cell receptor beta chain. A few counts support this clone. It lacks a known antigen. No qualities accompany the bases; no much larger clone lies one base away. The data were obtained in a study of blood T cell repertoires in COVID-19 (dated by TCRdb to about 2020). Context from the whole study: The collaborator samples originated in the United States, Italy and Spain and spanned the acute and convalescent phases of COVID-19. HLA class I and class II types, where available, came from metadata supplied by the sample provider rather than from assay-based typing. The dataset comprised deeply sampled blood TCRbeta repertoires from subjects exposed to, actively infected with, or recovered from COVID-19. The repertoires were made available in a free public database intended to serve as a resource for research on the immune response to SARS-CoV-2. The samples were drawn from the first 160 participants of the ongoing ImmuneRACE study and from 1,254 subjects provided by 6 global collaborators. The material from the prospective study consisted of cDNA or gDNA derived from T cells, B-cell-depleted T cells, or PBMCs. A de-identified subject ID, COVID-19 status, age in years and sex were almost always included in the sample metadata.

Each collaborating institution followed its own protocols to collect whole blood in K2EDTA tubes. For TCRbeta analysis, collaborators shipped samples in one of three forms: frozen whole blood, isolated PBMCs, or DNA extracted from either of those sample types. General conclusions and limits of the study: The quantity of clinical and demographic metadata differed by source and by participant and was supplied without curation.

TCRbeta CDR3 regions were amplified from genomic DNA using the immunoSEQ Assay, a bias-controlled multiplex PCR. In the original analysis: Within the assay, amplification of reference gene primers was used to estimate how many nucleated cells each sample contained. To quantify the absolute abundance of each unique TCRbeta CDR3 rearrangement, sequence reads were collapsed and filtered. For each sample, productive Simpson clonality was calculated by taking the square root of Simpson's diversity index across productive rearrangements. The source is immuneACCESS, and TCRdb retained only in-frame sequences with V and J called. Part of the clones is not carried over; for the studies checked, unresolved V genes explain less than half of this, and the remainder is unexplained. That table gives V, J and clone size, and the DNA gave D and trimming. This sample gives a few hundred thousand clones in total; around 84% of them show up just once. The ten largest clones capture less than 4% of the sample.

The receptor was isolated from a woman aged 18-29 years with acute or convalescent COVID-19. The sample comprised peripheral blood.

At the DNA level, the sequence is TGTGCCAGCAGTCGGGACAGGGTCACAGATACGCAGTATTTT. Translated, this gives CASSRDRVTDTQYF. The chain uses TRBV2 and TRBJ2-3, with TRBD1 matching 9 junction bases. Per the germline V gene, SNHLY is the CDR1 and FYNNEI is the CDR2. The CDR3 runs 14 amino acids, cysteine and phenylalanine included. The retained sequence is limited to the CDR3, 42 bases, with the frame set at the first base. Clipping removes 5 bases from V and 2 bases from J, with 2 as the unmatched junction base count.